This TCR beta chain was captured by sequencing in a study of blood T cell repertoires in COVID-19 (dated by TCRdb to the early 2020s). About the study as a whole: Samples from collaborators originated in the United States, Italy and Spain and spanned both the acute and convalescent phases of COVID-19. The prospective study material was composed of cDNA or gDNA derived from T cells, B-cell-depleted T cells, or PBMCs. Deeply sampled blood TCRbeta repertoires from subjects exposed to, actively infected with, or recovered from COVID-19 were included in the dataset. A freely available public database, intended as a resource for researchers studying the immune response to SARS-CoV-2, is where the repertoires were released. Samples were obtained from the ongoing ImmuneRACE study (first 160 participants) and from 1,000 to 1,500 subjects provided by 6 global collaborators. Nearly every sample came with metadata listing a de-identified subject ID, COVID-19 status, age in years and sex. Where HLA class I and class II types were available, the types were taken from metadata supplied by the sample provider, not from assay-based typing. Summary of the overall study and its limitations: Clinical and demographic metadata were provided uncurated, with the amount varying by source and participant.

Whole blood was collected in K2EDTA tubes by collaborating institutions according to the institutions' own protocols. Collaborator samples were shipped for TCRbeta analysis as frozen whole blood, isolated PBMCs, or DNA extracted from either sample type. Its CDR3 holds 13 amino acids, cysteine through phenylalanine. Only CDR3 DNA remains: 39 bases, in frame from the first base. The V and J ends are trimmed by 6 bases and 6 bases, leaving 12 bases between them. The germline V gene sets CDR1 to MNHEY and CDR2 to SVGEGT. As for this clone: Its antigen specificity is not known. Base qualities are missing; no much larger clone stands one base away.

TCRbeta CDR3 regions were amplified from genomic DNA by means of the immunoSEQ Assay, a bias-controlled multiplex PCR. The authors' analysis ran thus. The number of nucleated cells in each sample was estimated from the amplification of reference gene primers within the assay. To quantify the absolute abundance of each unique TCRbeta CDR3 rearrangement, sequence reads were collapsed and filtered. For each sample, productive Simpson clonality was calculated as the square root of Simpson's diversity index over productive rearrangements. TCRdb re-hosts the immuneACCESS table, in-frame sequences only. Its copies lack some clones; in the studies checked, an unresolved V gene accounts for under half of them, and the cause for the rest is not known. V and J calls and clone size follow that table, whereas D and trimming were derived from the DNA. This sample gives some 330,000 clones in total; roughly 90% of them show up just once. Roughly 4% of the sample comes from the top ten.

This clonotype originated in a woman aged 45-59 years with active or convalescent COVID-19. Sequenced material: peripheral blood. The V and J segments used are TRBV6-2 or TRBV6-3 and TRBJ2-1; a weak D assignment points to TRBD1 (6 bases agree). At the DNA level, the sequence is TGTGCCAGCAGCCATGGACAGATCAATGAGCAGTTCTTC. Translated, this gives CASSHGQINEQFF.